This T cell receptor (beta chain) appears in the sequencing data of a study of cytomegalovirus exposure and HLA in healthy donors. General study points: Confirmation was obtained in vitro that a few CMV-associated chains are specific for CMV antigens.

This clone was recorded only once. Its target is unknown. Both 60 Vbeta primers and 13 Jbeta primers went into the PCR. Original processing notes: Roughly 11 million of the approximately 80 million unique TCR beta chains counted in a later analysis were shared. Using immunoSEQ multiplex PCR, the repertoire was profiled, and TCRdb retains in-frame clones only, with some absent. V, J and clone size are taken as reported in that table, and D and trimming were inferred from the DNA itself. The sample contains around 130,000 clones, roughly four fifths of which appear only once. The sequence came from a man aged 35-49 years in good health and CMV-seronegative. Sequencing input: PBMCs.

DNA for the CDR3: TGTGCCAGGGGGACTAGCGGGAGGTCCAATGAGCAGTTCTTC. It codes for CARGTSGRSNEQFF. The chain is built from TRBV2 and TRBJ2-1, with TRBD2 identical over 15 bases. The CDR3 extends over 14 amino acids. With V trimmed by 9 bases and J by 6 bases, 3 bases remained unmatched. Germline V gene lookup returns CDR1 SNHLY and CDR2 FYNNEI.